Sequencing of this T cell receptor (beta chain) was carried out in a study of OX40 agonist ivuxolimab in advanced cancers. Measured with immunoSEQ multiplex PCR; TCRdb has only the in-frame clones, and not every one. The table has around 90,000 clones, 70% to 90% seen once; the top ten hold more than 4%. Findings and caveats of the study: Expanded clones were, on average, more numerous in CD8+ T cells than in CD4+. Clonal expansion in partial responders at 0.1-3.0 mg/kg ranked among the lowest.

Concerning this clone itself: Its antigen is undetermined.

This CDR3 is 15 amino acids long. Trimming removed 2 bases from V and 4 bases from J, with 15 bases in between. This sequence joins TRBV23-1 and TRBJ2-7, with D perhaps matching TRBD2 (5 bases). TRBV23-1 counts as an open reading frame of uncertain function. This TCR derives from an adult with an advanced solid tumor such as melanoma, head and neck, liver or kidney cancer. The specimen was CD4+ or CD8+ T cells sorted from blood, collected in a trial of the OX40 agonist ivuxolimab. CDR3 nucleotides: TGCGCCAGCAGTCAACAGACTCCGGGGATTTACGAGCAGTACTTC. As protein: CASSQQTPGIYEQYF.